One and the same sample provided the 27 T cell receptor delta chains below, sequenced in a study of γδ T cells in repeated Plasmodium falciparum infection. Bulk repertoires came from Vgamma9/Vdelta2+ or Vdelta2-negative gammadelta T cells flow-sorted from PBMC. TCRdb re-processed the multiplex PCR reads using CATT. The sample contains around 50,000 delta-chain clones, 1.5% to 2% of which appear only once. The sequenced sample consisted of gamma-delta T cells from blood. These TCRs come from a pool of human donors (malaria-infected and uninfected, not separated).

This clone was detected ten times or more. V gene TRDV2 combines with J gene TRDJ1; tentatively, D is TRDD3 (6 bases). V was trimmed by 0 bases and J by 0 bases, leaving 22 bases between them. CDR1 is GEAIGNYY and CDR2 is EKD in the germline V gene. The length of the CDR3 is 19 residues. CDR3 residues: CACDTVERGTPSYTDKLIF. CDR3 nucleotides: TGTGCCTGTGACACCGTTGAGAGGGGGACCCCCTCGTACACCGATAAACTCATCTTT.

With regard to this clone: For this DNA, TCRdb reports the protein of a much larger clone, which diverges at residue 14, most likely from a read error; the protein presented here is translated directly from the DNA. CDR3 protein: CALGELLLEPSGRSDKLIF. CDR3 sequence (DNA): TGTGCTCTTGGGGAGCTACTCCTAGAGCCCTCGGGGAGGAGCGATAAACTCATCTTT. This chain connects TRDV1 to TRDJ1, with D perhaps assigned TRDD2 or TRDD3 (5 bases each). This CDR3 comprises 19 residues. Germline values: CDR1 TSWWSYY, CDR2 QGS. Trimming took 3 bases from V and 4 from J, leaving 27 bases between them.

With regard to this clone: A read error likely explains why the TCRdb protein, taken from a much larger clone, differs from this DNA's translation at residue 9; the protein shown is translated from the DNA. The rearrangement joins TRDV3 to TRDJ1, with D possibly matching TRDD2 (5 bases). Per the germline V gene, CDR1 is TVYSNPD and CDR2 is GDNSRS (reference sequence). The CDR3 runs to 16 residues. The V end lost 2 bases, the J end lost 7 bases, and 26 bases lay between the germline ends. CDR3 loop: CAFFAGTYSGLGKLIF. The CDR3 DNA is TGTGCCTTTTTTGCGGGAACCTACTCGGGCCTCGGTAAACTCATCTTT.

The table lists this clone with many counts. The same CDR3 arises from other DNA sequences in this sample as well. The rearrangement uses TRDV1 and TRDJ1; 9 bases align to TRDD3. Germline CDR1 reads TSWWSYY; CDR2 reads QGS. The V segment lost 2 bases and the J segment 3 bases; nucleotides outside the gene matches: 22. The CDR3 length is 21 residues. DNA of the CDR3: TGTGCTCTTGGGGAAAACCTCCTTTTTCCCCTTAGGGGATACGTGGCCGATAAACTCATCTTT. Its translation: CALGENLLFPLRGYVADKLIF.

Points on this clone: TCRdb lists the protein of a much larger clone for this DNA, which differs at residue 18, so this is likely a read error; the protein given here is translated from the DNA itself. The V gene corresponds to TRDV1; no J gene was called; the D call in the table, TRDD3, was not verified against the DNA. The V gene's germline CDR1 is TSWWSYY and CDR2 QGS. CDR3 size: 19 residues. As DNA, the CDR3 is TGTGCTCTTGGGAAGCCACTACCTTTCCTACGGATCAACACCGATAAACTCACCTTT. Its translation: CALGKPLPFLRINTDKLTF.

This clone was observed a handful of times. The protein held in TCRdb is that of a much larger clone and does not match this DNA's translation at residue 13, likely because of a read error; the protein shown is translated from the DNA. This chain joins TRDV1 and TRDJ1, with 10 bases fitting TRDD3. Unmatched junction bases numbered 26, after V lost 0 bases and J lost 4 bases. Per germline, CDR1 TSWWSYY and CDR2 QGS. The CDR3 covers 23 residues. The CDR3 here is CALGELEYWGIYRGPPGGDKLIF. In nucleotides, the CDR3 is TGTGCTCTTGGGGAACTTGAGTACTGGGGGATCTATAGGGGTCCTCCTGGCGGCGATAAACTCATCTTT.

Concerning this clone: The germline gene is not matched at one end of the junction; a read error may be the cause. The CDR3 loop reads CAASSGTFPIPYWGIRVLWDCKYTDKLIF. The CDR3 nucleotides are TGTGCGGCAAGCTCTGGCACTTTTCCTATACCGTACTGGGGGATACGCGTACTGTGGGATTGTAAGTACACCGATAAACTCATCTTT. This sequence joins TRAV29/DV5 and TRDJ1, with 13 nucleotides matching TRDD3. Germline V CDR1 and CDR2: NSMFDY, ISSIKDK. This CDR3 spans 29 amino acids.

With regard to this clone: TCRdb pairs this DNA with a much larger clone's protein that differs at residue 15, likely a read error; the protein shown was translated from the DNA. CDR3 DNA sequence: TGTGCTCTTGGGGAACCCCATCCTACTCTCGGTACTGGGGGATGCGCCTTCTCACTCATCTTT. It specifies CALGEPHPTLGTGGCAFSLIF. The rearrangement uses TRDV1 and TRDJ1, with 10 bases aligning to TRDD3. Germline CDR1 TSWWSYY, CDR2 QGS. Trimming at V came to 1 base and at J to 10 bases, leaving 27 bases not matched to a gene. The CDR3 length is 21 residues.

Points on this clone: A far larger clone is one base from this, pointing to a likely read error. Additional DNA sequences in this sample encode the identical CDR3. The J gene is TRDJ1, the V gene TRDV1, with TRDD3 matching over 8 bases. TCRdb gives no J gene; it was assigned here by matching the DNA to germline. Germline V gives CDR1 TSWWSYY, CDR2 QGS. The CDR3 is 19 residues long. V lost 3 bases, J lost 0 bases, and 15 bases stayed unmatched. The CDR3 reads CALGDGGAGGLKYTDKLIF. CDR3 nucleotide sequence: TGTGCTCTTGGGGATGGGGGAGCTGGGGGACTCAAGTACACCGATAAACTCATCTTT.

Comment on this clone: The protein in TCRdb stems from a much larger clone and differs at residue 8 from this DNA's translation, likely a read error; here the protein is translated from the DNA. The chain couples TRDV1 to TRDJ1; 8 bases align to TRDD3. TCRdb is silent on the J gene; assignment here came from matching the DNA to germline. The CDR3 consists of 20 residues. After removal of 4 bases from V and 4 bases from J, the junction contained 23 bases not matched to a gene. From germline, CDR1 is TSWWSYY and CDR2 QGS. CDR3 sequence (DNA): TGTGCTCTTGGGGGCCGAACTCCCCGTACTGTACTGGGGGTGGTCGATAAACTCATCTTT. This codes for CALGGRTPRTVLGVVDKLIF.

Remarks on this clone: This may arise from a read error, as a much more abundant clone is one base away. Other DNA sequences from this sample encode an identical CDR3 as well. This chain links TRDV1 with TRDJ3, with D perhaps matching TRDD3 (6 bases). TCRdb offers no J gene call, so here the DNA was matched to germline to obtain one. The germline V gene encodes CDR1 TSWWSYY and CDR2 QGS. The CDR3 has 26 amino acids. CDR3 protein: CALGPTRTPTWSRYGLGIGDTRQMFF. In DNA, the CDR3 is TGTGCCCTTGGACCGACCAGGACCCCCACCTGGTCACGATACGGTCTGGGGATTGGGGACACCCGACAGATGTTTTTC.

This clone showed up just a few times. A read error likely explains why the TCRdb protein, taken from a much larger clone, differs from this DNA's translation at residue 9; the protein shown is translated from the DNA. CDR3: CALGTRLPLGTDKLIF. The CDR3 coding sequence is TGTGCTCTTGGGACTCGACTGCCGCTTGGGACCGATAAACTCATCTTT. V is TRDV1 and J is TRDJ1; the D is unclear. The J gene, left out of TCRdb, was set here by checking the DNA against germline. The V end was cut by 5 bases, the J end by 2 bases, with 18 bases between. Germline V gene lookup returns CDR1 TSWWSYY and CDR2 QGS. This CDR3 spans 16 amino acids.

As for this clone: A far larger clone differs by one base, so this is likely a read error. This CDR3 is also generated by other DNA sequences in the sample. The rearrangement joins TRDV1 to TRDJ1; 10 bases align to TRDD3. The J gene was missing in TCRdb and was found by matching the end of the DNA to germline. The CDR3 has 18 residues. The J segment lost 0 bases and the V segment lost 9 bases, leaving 16 bases of the junction unmatched. Germline CDR1 reads TSWWSYY; CDR2 reads QGS. CDR3 sequence (DNA): TGTGCTCTCCTACCATCCTACGGGGGATACGGGTACACCGATAAACTCATCTTT. Translating it yields CALLPSYGGYGYTDKLIF.

This clone is classed as medium-sized (0.01 to 0.1%). Other DNA variants within this sample encode the same CDR3. The chain combines TRDV2 with TRDJ1; D not certain. V lost 5 bases, J lost 7 bases, and 22 bases lay in between. The CDR3 runs to 15 residues. CDR1 is GEAIGNYY and CDR2 is EKD in the germline V gene. The CDR3, as DNA: TGTGCCTGTGTTCGCACAGAGTCGTACGGGCTTAAACTCATCTTT. Amino acid sequence: CACVRTESYGLKLIF.

With respect to this clone: This likely came from a read error, as a far larger clone is one base away. Other DNA sequences in the same sample also yield this CDR3. V is TRDV1 and J is TRDJ1, with 11 positions matching TRDD3. The J gene comes from matching the DNA to germline here; TCRdb lacks it. In germline, CDR1 is TSWWSYY, CDR2 QGS. This CDR3 has 18 amino acids. The CDR3, as DNA: TGTGCCCTTGGGGAACTTTACTGGGGGATAAGGTACACCGATAAACTCATCTTT. Its translation: CALGELYWGIRYTDKLIF.

As to this clone: This is likely an artifact of a read error, given a far larger clone one base away. This sample includes further DNA sequences coding for the same CDR3. V usage is TRDV1 and J usage is TRDJ1, with 7 bases identical to TRDD2. J was trimmed by 8 bases and V by 4 bases; bases with no gene match: 13. Germline CDR1 TSWWSYY, CDR2 QGS. The CDR3 contains 15 residues. CDR3 DNA sequence: TGTGCTCTTGGGGCCGCCTTCCTGTTTCAGGGAAAACTCATCTTT. Protein sequence: CALGAAFLFQGKLIF.

This clone was recorded at least ten times. The mismatch at residue 14 between this DNA's translation and the TCRdb protein of a much larger clone likely reflects a read error; the protein shown is translated from the DNA. The chain combines TRDV1 with TRDJ1, with 11 bases that match TRDD3. Germline matching of the DNA provided the J gene here, since TCRdb leaves it blank. The CDR3 covers 21 residues. Germline V gene data show CDR1 as TSWWSYY and CDR2 as QGS. With V trimmed by 2 bases and J by 3 bases, 20 bases remained unmatched. CDR3 nucleotides: TGTGCTCTTGGGGAAAACGTTAGTGGGGGATACGCACCACGAGACGCCGATAAACTCATCTTT. It translates to CALGENVSGGYAPRDADKLIF.

This clone was seen a handful of times. The TCRdb record carries a much larger clone's protein, which differs from this DNA's translation at residue 13; a read error is the likely cause, and the protein listed here is the DNA translation. The V and J genes are TRDV1 and TRDJ1, with D possibly matching TRDD3 (6 bases). The J gene was not available in TCRdb and was assigned here by matching the DNA to germline segments. Germline CDR1 and CDR2: TSWWSYY and QGS. Trimming removed 2 bases at V and 3 bases at J, with 22 bases between. This CDR3 has 18 amino acids. CDR3 nucleotide sequence: TGTGCTCTTGGGGAATTAGAGCGGGGGAGGAGGTACGCCGATAAACTCATCTTT. This codes for CALGELERGRRYADKLIF.

This clone was seen many times. V usage is TRDV2 and J usage is TRDJ1, with D perhaps matching TRDD3 (5 bases). TCRdb carries no J gene annotation; the J gene was assigned here by matching the DNA with germline. CDR3 length: 12 amino acids. The germline V gene has CDR1 GEAIGNYY and CDR2 EKD. Deletions cut 2 bases from V and 8 bases from J, with 11 bases between. The CDR3 sequence is CACDRAGTKLIF. The CDR3 nucleotides are TGTGCCTGTGACAGGGCTGGGACCAAACTCATCTTT.

A remark on this clone: This DNA's translation and the protein TCRdb lists, from a much larger clone, do not match at residue 12, likely due to a read error; the protein shown is translated from the DNA. The V gene is TRDV1, the J gene TRDJ1, with a tentative D call TRDD3 (6 bases). The J gene, left out of TCRdb, was set here by checking the DNA against germline. Germline V gene sequence: CDR1 TSWWSYY, CDR2 QGS. CDR3 length: 24 residues. Trimming stripped 0 bases from V and 8 bases from J, with 43 bases between. The CDR3 sequence is CALGELRGINLPPPIGGGGTKLIF. The CDR3 DNA reads as TGTGCTCTTGGGGAACTTCGTGGGATCAATTTACCCCCCCCAATCGGTGGTGGGGGCACAAAACTCATCTTT.

Comments on this clone: This DNA translates differently at residue 20 from the TCRdb protein, which is that of a much larger clone; a read error is likely, and the protein shown is the DNA's own translation. The V call is TRAV38-2/DV8, the J call TRDJ1; a possible D gene is TRDD2 (6 bases). CDR3 length: 22 residues. Looked up from germline, CDR1 is TSESDYY and CDR2 is QEAYKQQN. CDR3 bases: TGTGCTTATAGGAGCGTACTTCCTCGGTGTTGGTTGGGGACCTCGTACACCGATAAACCCATCTTT. Translating gives CAYRSVLPRCWLGTSYTDKPIF.

Details on this clone: A far larger clone is only one base removed, so a read error is likely. Other DNA sequences in this specimen translate into the identical CDR3. DNA for the CDR3: TGTGCTCTTGGGGAGATCCTTCCTAACAGGGGTGGGGGATACAATTCTATGACAGCACAACTCTTCTTT. This codes for CALGEILPNRGGGYNSMTAQLFF. The rearrangement links TRDV1 to TRDJ2; TRDD3 matches 10 bases. The germline V gene has CDR1 TSWWSYY and CDR2 QGS. This CDR3 comprises 23 residues. With 3 bases clipped from V and 3 bases from J, the junction kept 25 bases outside the gene matches.

With respect to this clone: This DNA's translation differs at residue 9 from TCRdb's protein, which comes from a much larger clone; a read error is likely, and the protein shown is translated from the DNA. The chain uses TRDV1 and TRDJ1, with 7 bases fitting TRDD3. As TCRdb names no J gene, one was assigned here on the basis of a DNA match to germline. Germline V lookup: CDR1 TSWWSYY, CDR2 QGS. The CDR3 is 21 residues long. The trim removed 0 bases at V and 0 bases at J, leaving 19 bases unmatched. The CDR3 reads CALGELPNSWGSHYHTDKLIF. For the CDR3, the DNA is TGTGCTCTTGGGGAACTACCTAATTCCTGGGGGTCCCATTATCACACCGATAAACTCATCTTT.

Note on this clone: This DNA's translation and the protein TCRdb lists, from a much larger clone, do not match at residue 12, likely due to a read error; the protein shown is translated from the DNA. The chain has TRDV1 and TRDJ1, with D possibly matching TRDD1 (5 bases). In the absence of a J gene in TCRdb, the DNA was matched to germline to assign it here. The CDR3 consists of 16 residues. The germline CDR1 and CDR2 sequences are TSWWSYY and QGS. The CDR3 DNA sequence: TGTGCTCTTGGGGAAGAAGAAATCTCTCTTACCGGTAAACTCATCTTT. Encoded protein: CALGEEEISLTGKLIF.

Note on this clone: The mismatch at residue 16 between this DNA's translation and the TCRdb protein of a much larger clone likely reflects a read error; the protein shown is translated from the DNA. This chain joins TRDV1 and TRDJ2, with 7 nucleotides matching TRDD3. The J gene, absent from TCRdb, was called here by matching the DNA to germline. Trimming at V came to 4 bases and at J to 6 bases, leaving 26 bases not matched to a gene. The CDR3 consists of 21 residues. The germline V gene has CDR1 TSWWSYY and CDR2 QGS. This CDR3 is CALGALTRVFPLGAPAAQLFF. CDR3 nucleotide sequence: TGTGCTCTTGGGGCTCTCACTCGGGTTTTCCCTCTGGGGGCTCCGGCAGCACAACTCTTCTTT.

Comments on this clone: For this DNA, TCRdb reports the protein of a much larger clone, which diverges at residue 14, most likely from a read error; the protein presented here is translated directly from the DNA. The chain uses TRDV1 and TRDJ1; D is ambiguous. The CDR3 consists of 16 residues. Germline assignment: CDR1 TSWWSYY and CDR2 QGS. DNA of the CDR3: TGTGCTCTTGGGAATAAAAACAGGGAAGACACCGATAAACCCATCTTT. Translating gives CALGNKNREDTDKPIF.

With respect to this clone: TCRdb shows a much larger clone's protein in place of this DNA's translation, and the two differ at residue 14, likely through a read error; the protein shown is translated from the DNA. The V call is TRDV2, the J call TRDJ1; 7 nucleotides agree with TRDD3. TCRdb gives no J gene; it was assigned here by matching the DNA to germline. The CDR3 is 23 residues long. Trimming removed 0 bases from V and 7 bases from J; junction bases left unmatched: 34. Germline lookup yields CDR1 GEAIGNYY and CDR2 EKD. Here the CDR3 reads CACDTAGRARVWGARPLSPKLIF. The CDR3 bases are TGTGCCTGTGACACCGCCGGTCGGGCCAGGGTCTGGGGGGCTCGACCCCTATCGCCTAAACTCATCTTT.